What follows are 18 T cell receptor beta chains derived from one specimen sequenced in a study of blood T cell repertoires in COVID-19. Repertoires were generated with immunoSEQ multiplex PCR, while TCRdb's copy carries only in-frame clones and drops some. The table lists 220,000 or so clones, approximately 80% of them singletons. Sequenced material: PBMCs or T cells enriched from blood (not recorded which). The source of these receptors is a woman aged 40 to 50 with acute COVID-19.

The rearrangement uses TRBV3-1 (or the pseudogene TRBV3-2) and TRBJ2-3, with TRBD2 identical over 7 bases. This CDR3 is 17 amino acids long. Germline V gene sequence: CDR1 LGHDT, CDR2 YNNKEL (reference sequence). Trimming cost V 0 bases and J 1 base; bases outside gene matches: 7. DNA for the CDR3: TGTGCCAGCAGCCAAGATCGGGGGGTCTGGGGCACAGATACGCAGTATTTT. Protein product: CASSQDRGVWGTDTQYF.

J is TRBJ1-2 and V is TRBV6-2 or TRBV6-3, with unresolved D. The CDR3 runs 14 residues. The germline V and J ends were trimmed by 0 bases and 8 bases, with 13 bases remaining between them. From germline, CDR1 is MNHEY and CDR2 SVGEGT. The CDR3 bases are TGTGCCAGCAGTTACTCGAGTTTGCGCCCGGGCTACACCTTC. It translates to CASSYSSLRPGYTF.

The V and J genes are TRBV7-2 and TRBJ2-3; 9 positions agree with TRBD2. Germline CDR1 SGHTA, CDR2 FQGNSA. This CDR3 has 16 amino acids. V lost 1 base, J lost 1 base, and 3 bases stayed unmatched. The CDR3 sequence is CASSLGRGGRTDTQYF. CDR3 nucleotides: TGTGCCAGCAGCTTAGGGCGGGGGGGACGCACAGATACGCAGTATTTT.

The chain joins TRBV2 to TRBJ2-1; TRBD2 agrees at 12 bases. The CDR3 contains 15 residues. Germline values: CDR1 SNHLY, CDR2 FYNNEI. Trimming took 6 bases from V and 0 from J; bases not matched to a gene: 0. The CDR3, as DNA: TGTGCCAGCAGACTAGCGGGGGGCTCCTACAATGAGCAGTTCTTC. Translated, it gives CASRLAGGSYNEQFF.

The chain carries TRBV28 and TRBJ1-6; TRBD1 agrees at 7 bases. Looked up from germline, CDR1 is MDHEN and CDR2 is SYDVKM. V dropped 6 bases and J dropped 10; count of bases not matched to a gene: 9. The CDR3 is 14 residues long. In DNA, the CDR3 is TGTGCCAGCAGACTCGGGACAGTAATCTCACCCCTCCACTTT. Translating gives CASRLGTVISPLHF.

The chain uses TRBV7-9 and TRBJ1-1; D is perhaps TRBD1 (5 bases). Germline CDR1 is SEHNR and CDR2 is FQNEAQ (reference sequence). The V end was cut by 2 bases, the J end by 1 base, with 11 bases between. The CDR3 totals 15 residues. In DNA, the CDR3 is TGTGCCAGCAGCTTAATGGTCACAGGGAACACTGAAGCTTTCTTT. Translation gives CASSLMVTGNTEAFF.

V is TRBV4-1 and J is TRBJ1-3; D unclear. Trimming took off 3 bases at V and 1 base at J, with 22 bases between the two ends. This CDR3 spans 19 amino acids. Germline V lookup: CDR1 MGHRA, CDR2 YSYEKL. The CDR3: CASSHPPGGESWSGNTIYF. CDR3 DNA sequence: TGCGCCAGCAGCCATCCTCCAGGCGGGGAAAGTTGGTCTGGAAACACCATATATTTT.

The chain uses TRBV30 and TRBJ2-7; D gene unclear. CDR3 size: 12 residues. V was clipped by 4 bases and J by 6 bases, with 13 bases between them. Germline V gene lookup returns CDR1 GTSNPN and CDR2 SVGIG (reference sequence). Here the CDR3 DNA reads TGTGCCTGGAACGGCGGTCCCTCCGAGCAGTACTTC. This gives the protein CAWNGGPSEQYF.

The V and J genes are TRBV7-3 and TRBJ1-1; 9 bases line up with TRBD1. Germline CDR1 is SGHTA and CDR2 is FQGTGA. CDR3 size: 13 residues. Trimming at V came to 5 bases and at J to 7 bases, leaving 5 bases not matched to a gene. CDR3 loop: CASSQGQGNEAFF. The CDR3 DNA reads as TGTGCCAGCAGCCAAGGACAGGGGAATGAAGCTTTCTTT.

A few counts support this clone. The sample has other DNA sequences that encode this CDR3 too. The chain couples TRBV7-6 to TRBJ1-3, with TRBD1 identical over 8 bases. The CDR3 consists of 16 residues. J gave up 0 bases and V 4 bases, and 5 bases lay outside the gene matches. Per the germline V gene, CDR1 is SGHVS and CDR2 is FNYEAQ. The CDR3 protein is CASSSPGQDSGNTIYF. CDR3 sequence (DNA): TGTGCCAGCAGCTCGCCGGGACAGGACTCTGGAAACACCATATATTTT.

The chain employs TRBV2 and TRBJ2-3; weak D call: TRBD2 (6 bases). Trimming pared 5 bases from V and 0 bases from J, leaving 15 bases between. CDR1 and CDR2 (germline): SNHLY, FYNNEI. The CDR3 has 16 amino acids. CDR3 protein: CASSRRGGISTDTQYF. The CDR3 nucleotides are TGTGCCAGCAGTCGGCGTGGGGGGATTAGCACAGATACGCAGTATTTT. Full variable domain (missing parts from reference TRBV2 and TRBJ2-3): EPEVTQTPSHQVTQMGQEVILRCVPISNHLYFYWYRQILGQKVEFLVSFYNNEISEKSEIFDDQFSVERPDGSNFTLKIRSTKLEDSAMYFCASSRRGGISTDTQYFGPGTRLTVL.

As DNA, the CDR3 is TGTGCCAGCAGATCCGGGACTAGACGCGAGCAGTACTTC. It specifies CASRSGTRREQYF. The chain is built from TRBV28 and TRBJ2-7, with TRBD2 matching 8 bases. Per germline, CDR1 MDHEN and CDR2 SYDVKM. CDR3 length equals 13 residues. V shed 6 bases and J 6 bases; nucleotides not matched to a gene: 7.

This chain uses TRBV5-1 with TRBJ1-1; no firm D call. Trimming took 2 bases from V and 2 from J, leaving 7 bases between them. CDR3 size: 13 residues. The germline V gene has CDR1 SGHRS and CDR2 YFSETQ. The CDR3 DNA follows: TGCGCCAGCAGCTTCCAGGTTAACACTGAAGCTTTCTTT. Protein product: CASSFQVNTEAFF.

The chain carries TRBV2 and TRBJ1-5, with 11 bases fitting TRBD1. The V and J ends lost 0 bases and 4 bases, in that order; junction bases with no gene match: 11. The CDR3 contains 19 residues. CDR1 is SNHLY, CDR2 FYNNEI, per germline. CDR3 residues: CASSEALQGQGARNQPQHF. Here the CDR3 DNA reads TGTGCCAGCAGTGAAGCGCTTCAAGGACAGGGGGCTCGGAATCAGCCCCAGCATTTT.

This chain joins TRBV10-1 and TRBJ1-3; D ambiguous. V lost 3 bases and J lost 6, with 9 bases in between. This CDR3 is 13 amino acids long. Germline CDR1 and CDR2: WNHNN and SYGVQD (reference sequence). In nucleotides, the CDR3 is TGCGCCAGCAGTGACGGGTTGGAAAACACCATATATTTT. This gives the protein CASSDGLENTIYF.

This sequence joins TRBV7-9 and TRBJ2-6; the match to TRBD1 covers 9 bases. This CDR3 comprises 17 residues. J lost 1 base, V lost 7 bases, and 8 bases had no gene match. Per the germline V gene, CDR1 is SEHNR and CDR2 is FQNEAQ (reference sequence). The CDR3 sequence is CASTSGTGPSGANVLTF. CDR3 DNA sequence: TGTGCCAGCACCTCCGGGACAGGGCCTTCTGGGGCCAACGTCCTGACTTTC.

This clone was seen many times. CDR3 protein: CASSPTLAGAEDTQYF. CDR3 nucleotide sequence: TGTGCCAGCTCACCAACCTTAGCGGGAGCCGAAGATACGCAGTATTTT. The gene calls are TRBV18 and TRBJ2-3; TRBD2 matches 9 bases. Germline lookup yields CDR1 KGHSH and CDR2 LQKENI. This CDR3 has 16 amino acids. V shed 2 bases and J 5 bases; nucleotides not matched to a gene: 8.

This rearrangement joins TRBV3-1 (or the pseudogene TRBV3-2) to TRBJ1-2; no reliable D call. V gave up 4 bases and J gave up 8 bases, with 11 bases separating them. The CDR3 is made up of 12 amino acids. Per germline, CDR1 LGHDT and CDR2 YNNKEL (reference sequence). The CDR3 here is CASSRSTEGYTF. The CDR3 DNA reads as TGTGCCAGCAGCCGGAGCACGGAGGGCTACACCTTC.